Described below is a single TCR beta chain sequence and its context. The CDR3 contains 13 residues. With 0 bases removed from V and 2 bases from J, the gap between germline ends came to 8 bases. Germline V gene lookup returns CDR1 GTSNPN and CDR2 SVGIG (reference sequence). The entry originates in a study of a mutant IDH1 vaccine in newly diagnosed glioma. Study-wide background: A roughly 62% male, around 38% female split and a mean age of around 37 years characterized treated patients.

Described time point: baseline, week 1 (first vaccination visit). The treatment is: pre-vaccination baseline after standard-of-care therapy. New IDH1-mutant, ATRX-lost WHO grade 3 or 4 astrocytomas occurred in donors. Profiled with immunoSEQ multiplex PCR; TCRdb holds only in-frame clones, not every one. The sample records 68,000 or so clones, 60% to 85% being singletons. V gene TRBV30 combines with J gene TRBJ2-7; D is unresolved. This TCR was sampled from a man aged 50-59 years with glioma. The source material was PBMCs, sampled from a glioma patient treated with radiotherapy, temozolomide or both. The CDR3 spells CAWSVYFAYEQYF. The CDR3 region has the DNA TGTGCCTGGAGTGTCTACTTTGCCTACGAGCAGTACTTC.